Listed here is a single T cell receptor (beta chain). Its antigen remains unidentified. The entry originates in a study of PD-1 blockade in mismatch repair-deficient tumors. Study-wide findings and caveats: Tumor-resident clones, often absent from pretreatment blood, expanded after pembrolizumab and then contracted.

PCR or immunohistochemistry showed mismatch repair deficiency in every enrolled patient. TCR sequencing covered a few patients who responded to pembrolizumab. This CDR3 is 14 amino acids long. CDR1 is SGHVS and CDR2 is FQNEAQ in the germline V gene. The junction had 6 bases not matched to a gene; V was cut back by 3 bases and J by 9 bases. Assay: immunoSEQ multiplex PCR; the TCRdb copy retains only in-frame clones and omits some. The profile covers 100,000 or so clones, with 82% appearing a single time and around 6.9% taken by the ten largest. The chain joins TRBV7-8 to TRBJ2-7, with 12 nucleotides matching TRBD2. The clonotype originates from an adult with mismatch repair-deficient cancer. The sequencing here drew on peripheral blood, taken roughly 36 weeks after starting pembrolizumab. CDR3 DNA: TGTGCCAGCAGCTTCCGACTAGCGGGAGAAGGGCAGTACTTC. Its translation: CASSFRLAGEGQYF. The full variable domain, rest sourced from reference TRBV7-8 and TRBJ2-7, is GAGVSQSPRYKVAKRGQDVALRCDPISGHVSLFWYQQALGQGPEFLTYFQNEAQLDKSGLPSDRFFAERPEGSVSTLKIQRTQQEDSAVYLCASSFRLAGEGQYFGPGTRLTVT.